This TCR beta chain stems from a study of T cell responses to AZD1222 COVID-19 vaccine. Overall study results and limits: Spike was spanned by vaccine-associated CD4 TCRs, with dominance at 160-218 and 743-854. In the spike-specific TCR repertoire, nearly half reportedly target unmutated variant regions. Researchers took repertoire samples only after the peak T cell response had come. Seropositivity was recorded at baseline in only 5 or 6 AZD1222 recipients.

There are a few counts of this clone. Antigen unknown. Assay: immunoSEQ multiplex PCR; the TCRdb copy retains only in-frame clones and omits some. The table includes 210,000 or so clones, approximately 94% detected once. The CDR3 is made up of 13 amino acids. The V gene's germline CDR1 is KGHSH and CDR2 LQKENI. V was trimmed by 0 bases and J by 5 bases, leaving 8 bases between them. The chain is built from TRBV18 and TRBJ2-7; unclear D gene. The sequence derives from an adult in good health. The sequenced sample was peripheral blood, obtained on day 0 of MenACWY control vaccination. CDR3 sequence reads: CASSPPGRNEQYF. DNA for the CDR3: TGTGCCAGCTCACCACCAGGAAGAAACGAGCAGTACTTC.